This T cell receptor beta chain was obtained from a study of shared clonotypes between healthy human individuals. Turning to the study itself: Used for every donor were three CD4 naive, three CD4 memory, two CD8 naive and one CD8 memory plate. Overall study findings and caveats: It was anticipated that sequencing depth would influence how many clonotypes donors shared. Sequencing of the sorted subsets was shown by rarefaction to be incomplete despite large depth.

There are 16 residues in the CDR3. Germline CDR1 reads SGHDT; CDR2 reads YYEEEE. Between the trimmed V and J ends, which lost 2 bases and 3 bases, there was a span of 15 bases. Sorted-subset replicate PCRs used 150 to 200 ng DNA, some 30,000 T cell genomes. The data were produced by immunoSEQ multiplex PCR, yet TCRdb's version contains in-frame clones alone and is incomplete. The table has about 600,000 clones, nearly 97% seen once; the top ten hold 0.11%. Naive-designated CD8 cells lacked CD45RO, were positively enriched for CCR7, and omitted terminally differentiated effector memory CD45RA+ cells. Notes on this clone: The antigen is unknown.

The sample taken for sequencing was naive CD8+ T cells sorted from blood. The chain recombines TRBV5-6 with TRBJ1-5, with D maybe TRBD1 (6 bases). The receptor was derived from a woman aged 25 to 39 in good health. The CDR3 DNA reads TGTGCCAGCAGCTTTTTTTCAGGGGCCCTCAATCAGCCCCAGCATTTT. Protein product: CASSFFSGALNQPQHF. Full variable domain (remainder filled in from reference TRBV5-6 and TRBJ1-5): DAGVTQSPTHLIKTRGQQVTLRCSPKSGHDTVSWYQQALGQGPQFIFQYYEEEERQRGNFPDRFSGHQFPNYSSELNVNALLLGDSALYLCASSFFSGALNQPQHFGDGTRLSIL.